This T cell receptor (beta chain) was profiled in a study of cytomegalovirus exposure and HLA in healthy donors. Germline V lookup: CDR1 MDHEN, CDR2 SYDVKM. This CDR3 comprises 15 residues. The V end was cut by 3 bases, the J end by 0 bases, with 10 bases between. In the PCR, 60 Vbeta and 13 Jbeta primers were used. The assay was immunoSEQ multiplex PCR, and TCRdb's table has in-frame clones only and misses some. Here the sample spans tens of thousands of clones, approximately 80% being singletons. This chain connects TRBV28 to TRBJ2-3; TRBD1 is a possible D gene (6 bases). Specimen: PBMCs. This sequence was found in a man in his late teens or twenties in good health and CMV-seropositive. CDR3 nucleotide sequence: TGTGCCAGCAGTTTCCCCGACAGGAGCACAGATACGCAGTATTTT. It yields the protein CASSFPDRSTDTQYF.